The rows below give T cell receptor beta chains drawn from one sample of a study of identical twins. TCRdb analysed the 5' RACE reads with MiXCR anew, one entry per CDR3 protein. Found here are 1,800,000 or so distinct CDR3 sequences, about 32% of them singletons; the top ten hold 0.27%. The source material was cord blood. Every receptor here comes from a newborn girl in good health. Both conserved end residues are part of each CDR3. The D gene is left open where the match is weak. Size tells how often a clone was seen (once, few, many) or the class of an expanded clone, and some rows leave it out.

clone size	D gene	V gene	J gene	CDR3 DNA	CDR3 protein
NA	NA	TRBV12-3/TRBV12-4	TRBJ2-3	TGTGCCAGCAGTTTACTCCCGGTCCCAGGTGCTAGCACAGATACGCAGTATTTT	CASSLLPVPGASTDTQYF
few	NA	TRBV29-1	TRBJ1-6	TGCATCCCTCCATTACAGAGCTCCTATAATTCACCCCCCCACTTT	CIPPLQSSYNSPPHF
NA	NA	TRBV20-1	TRBJ1-5	TGCGGTGCTAGAGAAGGAAGTGATGGCAATCAGCCCCAGCATTTT	CGAREGSDGNQPQHF
few	TRBD2	TRBV11-2	TRBJ2-7	TGTGCCAGCACCGAACTAGCGGGGGCCCATTTAGGGTACGAGCAGTACTTC	CASTELAGAHLGYEQYF
once	NA	TRBV6-6	TRBJ1-1	TGTGCCAGCAGAAGAGAGGCGAGGGCTTTCTTT	CASRREARAFF
NA	NA	TRBV27	TRBJ2-1	TGTGCCAACAGTTTTCCCGCCCATCGCAATGAGCAGTTCTTC	CANSFPAHRNEQFF
NA	TRBD1	TRBV6-2/TRBV6-3	TRBJ2-7	TGTGCCAGCAGCCGCCTGAGACAGGGGACCTACGAGCAGTACTTC	CASSRLRQGTYEQYF
many	NA	TRBV10-3	TRBJ2-3	TGTGCCATCAGGGCAAACACAGATACGCAGTATTTT	CAIRANTDTQYF
NA	NA	TRBV12-3/TRBV12-4	TRBJ2-7	TGTGCCAGCAGCGCTACAGGGATCCACGAGCAGTACTTC	CASSATGIHEQYF
NA	TRBD2	TRBV2	TRBJ2-7	TGTGCCAGCAGTCATCGCGGGGGATTGTACAATGAGCAGTACTTC	CASSHRGGLYNEQYF
NA	NA	TRBV7-2	TRBJ2-2	TGTGCCAGCAGCCCCCTCAGGGGGGCCGGGGAGCTGTTTTTT	CASSPLRGAGELFF
NA	TRBD2	TRBV5-1	TRBJ2-1	TGCGCCAGCAGCTTGGGACTAGCGGGAGCCCGGGCCCTCTACAATGAGCAGTTCTTC	CASSLGLAGARALYNEQFF
few	TRBD1	TRBV6-5	TRBJ1-6	TGTGCCAGCAGCACGGACAGGGCATATAATTCACCCCTCCACTTT	CASSTDRAYNSPLHF
few	TRBD1	TRBV6-5	TRBJ1-1	TGTGCCAGCAGTTACTCTAGGGGGCTGGGATCGAACACTGAAGCTTTCTTT	CASSYSRGLGSNTEAFF
few	NA	TRBV28	TRBJ2-7	TGTGCCAGCAGTATTGGATTCACCTACGAGCAGTACTTC	CASSIGFTYEQYF
few	TRBD2	TRBV29-1	TRBJ2-3	TGCAGCGTTGAAGGTAGCGGGACAAACACAGATACGCAGTATTTT	CSVEGSGTNTDTQYF
NA	NA	TRBV25-1	TRBJ1-1	TGTGCCAGCAGTGAAGGCGGGGCCGGGGACACTGAAGCTTTCTTT	CASSEGGAGDTEAFF
NA	TRBD2	TRBV9	TRBJ2-1	TGTGCCAGCAGCGTAGCGGGGGGGCGGTCCTCCTACAATGAGCAGTTCTTC	CASSVAGGRSSYNEQFF
few	TRBD1	TRBV2	TRBJ1-6	TGTGCCAGCAGTGAGGGGACGGACAGGGAGAATTCACCCCTCCACTTT	CASSEGTDRENSPLHF
few	TRBD1	TRBV9	TRBJ1-1	TGTGCCAGCAGCGTAGACGCCGGGACAGGGGTTTTCTTT	CASSVDAGTGVFF
once	NA	TRBV4-1	TRBJ2-1	TGCGCCAGCAGCCAAGATTCGCGGGGTGAGCAGTTCTTC	CASSQDSRGEQFF
NA	NA	TRBV28	TRBJ2-5	TGTGCCAGCAGTTTCTCGACTAGTGGGTACTACAATGAGCAGTACTTC	CASSFSTSGYYNEQYF
NA	NA	TRBV5-1	TRBJ2-1	TGCGCCAGCAGCTCGCCCGAGACTAGTCTGTTCTTC	CASSSPETSLFF
once	NA	TRBV29-1	TRBJ2-7	TGCAGCGTTGATGGGGCAGGGTTCGATGAGCAGTACTTC	CSVDGAGFDEQYF
NA	TRBD1	TRBV3-1	TRBJ1-2	TGTGCCAGCAGCCAAGTTCCAGGGGGTAACTATGGCTACACCTTC	CASSQVPGGNYGYTF
NA	TRBD2	TRBV3-1	TRBJ2-3	TGTGCCAGCAGCCAAGATCGGGAGGGGGGCCTCACAGATACGCAGTATTTT	CASSQDREGGLTDTQYF
NA	TRBD1	TRBV3-1	TRBJ1-2	TGTGCCAGCAGCCAAGCCAGAGGGACAGGGGGCTATGTGTATGGCTACACCTTC	CASSQARGTGGYVYGYTF
NA	NA	TRBV27	TRBJ1-2	TGTGCCAGCAGTTTCGCGGACTTTTATGGCTACACCTTC	CASSFADFYGYTF
few	NA	TRBV28	TRBJ1-2	TGTGCCAGCAGTTTCGGGGGAGGGGAAAACTATGGCTACACCTTC	CASSFGGGENYGYTF
NA	TRBD1	TRBV29-1	TRBJ1-1	TGCAGCGTCGCCACCGGGACAGACACTGAAGCTTTCTTT	CSVATGTDTEAFF
NA	TRBD2	TRBV3-1	TRBJ2-3	TGTGCCAGCAGCCAAGATGTTAGCGGGACAGATACGCAGTATTTT	CASSQDVSGTDTQYF
many	NA	TRBV6-1	TRBJ2-3	TGTGCCAGCAGTGAAGCAGGCACAGATACGCAGTATTTT	CASSEAGTDTQYF
NA	TRBD2	TRBV9	TRBJ2-3	TGTGCCAGCAGCACTCGGACTAGCGGCGGCAGCACAGACACGCAGTATTTT	CASSTRTSGGSTDTQYF
NA	NA	TRBV20-1	TRBJ1-6	TGCAGTGCCCCCCGGCCCCAGAGCTCCTATAATTCACCCCTCCACTTT	CSAPRPQSSYNSPLHF
few	TRBD2	TRBV20-1	TRBJ2-5	TGCAGTGCTAGCGCGGCTAGCGGGAGTAAAGAGACCCAGTACTTC	CSASAASGSKETQYF
few	TRBD1	TRBV20-1	TRBJ1-1	TGCAGTGCTAGAGCCCTCGGGACAGGGCGGGGGACTGAAGCTTTCTTT	CSARALGTGRGTEAFF
few	NA	TRBV5-1	TRBJ1-1	TGCGCCAGCAGCGGGGGGCCTCAAACTGAAGCTTTCTTT	CASSGGPQTEAFF
NA	NA	TRBV20-1	TRBJ2-3	TGCAGTGCTTGTCTCGGACTTTCCTCCACAGATACGCGGTATTTT	CSACLGLSSTDTRYF
NA	TRBD1	TRBV7-2	TRBJ1-1	TGTGCCAGCAGCACGAGGACAGGTAAAGCTTTCTTT	CASSTRTGKAFF
few	NA	TRBV24-1	TRBJ2-2	TGTGCCACCTCGAGGGGGACGTCGAACACCGGGGAGCTGTTTTTT	CATSRGTSNTGELFF